The following is a T cell receptor beta chain sequence with its context. The data derive from a study of blood T cell repertoires in COVID-19. In the study overall: Donors in the United States, Italy and Spain gave samples during acute or convalescent COVID-19.

Original data processing: Reference gene primer amplification yielded estimated nucleated cell counts. The table came from immunoSEQ multiplex PCR; TCRdb's copy has only in-frame clones and leaves some out. That table supplies the V and J calls and clone size; D and trimming were determined from the DNA. The sample lists about 170,000 clones; around 84% were seen once. This CDR3 comprises 14 residues. V shed 5 bases, J shed 7 bases, and the junction held 6 bases outside the gene matches. Germline CDR1 reads SGHAT; CDR2 reads FQNNGV. This TCR was sampled from a woman aged 70-85 years with COVID-19, enrolled during active disease. Sequencing was carried out using peripheral blood. This chain joins TRBV11-2 and TRBJ2-4; the match to TRBD2 covers 9 bases. This CDR3 reads CASSPTGTSNIQYF. Written as DNA, the CDR3 is TGTGCCAGCAGCCCCACCGGGACTAGCAACATTCAGTACTTC.